These 21 T cell receptor beta chains were all obtained from the same sample, sequenced in a study of T cells after somatic rescue of genetic block. Measured with immunoSEQ multiplex PCR; TCRdb has only the in-frame clones, and not every one. The table includes 100,000 to 120,000 clones, 85% to 95% detected once. The sequenced sample consisted of peripheral blood mononuclear cells (PBMCs). Receptors originate from a young woman.

The chain links TRBV5-1 to TRBJ1-6; tentatively, D is TRBD1 (6 bases). V was cut by 4 bases and J by 8 bases, with 16 bases left in between. The CDR3 extends over 15 amino acids. The germline V gene encodes CDR1 SGHRS and CDR2 YFSETQ. CDR3: CASSPDSNYHSPLHF. The CDR3 DNA sequence: TGCGCCAGCAGCCCGGACAGCAACTACCATTCACCCCTCCACTTT.

The CDR3 reads CASSLYGGSYNEQFF. The DNA of the CDR3 is TGTGCCAGCAGTTTATATGGGGGCTCCTACAATGAGCAGTTCTTC. The chain couples TRBV27 to TRBJ2-1; perhaps D is TRBD1 or TRBD2 (5 bases each). V lost 1 base, J lost 0 bases, and 7 bases lay in between. The CDR3 has 15 amino acids. Germline-derived CDR1 and CDR2 are MNHEY and SMNVEV (reference sequence).

The rearrangement uses TRBV27 and TRBJ1-3; D may be TRBD1 (6 bases). This CDR3 region has 16 residues. Germline CDR1 is MNHEY and CDR2 is SMNVEV (reference sequence). The germline V and J ends were trimmed by 5 bases and 2 bases, with 16 bases remaining between them. CDR3 sequence (DNA): TGTGCCAGCAGTCCCCAAGGGGGGGGCCCTGGAAACACCATATATTTT. It codes for CASSPQGGGPGNTIYF.

The rearrangement uses TRBV7-2 and TRBJ2-6, with D hard to call. Germline loops: CDR1 SGHTA, CDR2 FQGNSA. V was cut by 3 bases and J by 4 bases, with 7 bases left in between. The CDR3 is 14 residues long. The DNA for the CDR3 is TGTGCCAGCAGCTTCACGTTCGGGGCCAACGTCCTGACTTTC. Protein product: CASSFTFGANVLTF.

CDR3 in DNA: TGTGCCAGCAGTGATGAAAGAGGGGGTAACTATGGCTACACCTTC. This sequence encodes CASSDERGGNYGYTF. V usage is TRBV6-1 and J usage is TRBJ1-2; possible D gene TRBD1, 6 bases. Germline V lookup: CDR1 MNHNS, CDR2 SASEGT. This CDR3 contains 15 residues. Trimming cost V 3 bases and J 1 base, with 12 bases left between them.

The chain is built from TRBV7-3 and TRBJ2-7, with 9 bases that match TRBD1. Germline assignment: CDR1 SGHTA and CDR2 FQGTGA. The CDR3 sequence is 15 residues long. The V gene end was trimmed by 5 bases and the J gene end by 0 bases; junction bases not matched to a gene: 5. CDR3 in DNA: TGTGCCAGCAGCGGCGGGACAGGGAGCTCCTACGAGCAGTACTTC. Protein sequence: CASSGGTGSSYEQYF. The whole variable domain, filled in from reference TRBV7-3 and TRBJ2-7, reads GAGVSQTPSNKVTEKGKYVELRCDPISGHTALYWYRQSLGQGPEFLIYFQGTGAADDSGLPNDRFFAVRPEGSVSTLKIQRTERGDSAVYLCASSGGTGSSYEQYFGPGTRLTVT.

V gene TRBV11-1 combines with J gene TRBJ2-7; 12 bases match TRBD2. Germline loops: CDR1 SGHAT, CDR2 FQDESV (reference sequence). The length of the CDR3 is 15 residues. Unmatched junction bases numbered 8, after V lost 8 bases and J lost 3 bases. Here the CDR3 reads CASGLAGGPIYEQYF. In nucleotides, the CDR3 is TGTGCCAGCGGGCTAGCGGGGGGGCCGATCTACGAGCAGTACTTC.

V gene TRBV30 combines with J gene TRBJ1-5, with 7 nucleotides matching TRBD1. V lost 0 bases and J lost 0; bases outside the gene matches: 11. Germline CDR1 is GTSNPN and CDR2 is SVGIG (reference sequence). The CDR3 has 18 residues. The CDR3 sequence is CAWSVPGGAAFSNQPQHF. The CDR3 DNA follows: TGTGCCTGGAGTGTACCAGGGGGGGCGGCCTTTAGCAATCAGCCCCAGCATTTT.

The J gene is TRBJ1-5, the V gene TRBV6-6; D gene ambiguous. This CDR3 region has 12 residues. Per the germline V gene, CDR1 is MNHNY and CDR2 is SVGAGI (reference sequence). V was clipped by 4 bases and J by 7 bases, with 8 bases between them. As DNA, the CDR3 is TGTGCCAGCAGTTCGGTCGGGCAGCCCCAGCATTTT. Protein: CASSSVGQPQHF.

The J gene is TRBJ2-3, the V gene TRBV20-1, with D hard to call. Germline V CDR1 and CDR2: DFQATT, SNEGSKA (reference sequence). V lost 4 bases and J 6 bases, leaving 8 bases between the germline ends. This CDR3 is 11 amino acids long. The CDR3 nucleotides are TGCAGTGCTAAAGGGATGGATACGCAGTATTTT. Its protein is CSAKGMDTQYF.

The chain is built from TRBV30 and TRBJ1-5; no clear D gene. Germline V CDR1 and CDR2: GTSNPN, SVGIG (reference sequence). Trimming left V 2 bases short and J 3 bases short, with 8 bases between. CDR3 length equals 13 residues. CDR3 residues: CAWSMAPNQPQHF. The CDR3 DNA sequence: TGTGCCTGGAGTATGGCCCCCAATCAGCCCCAGCATTTT.

V usage is TRBV30 and J usage is TRBJ1-6, with a weak D call TRBD1 (5 bases). The CDR3 sequence is 17 residues long. The germline V gene has CDR1 GTSNPN and CDR2 SVGIG (reference sequence). Trimming pared 5 bases from V and 3 bases from J, leaving 20 bases between. The chain's CDR3 is CAWDPGRALVYNSPLHF. CDR3 bases: TGTGCCTGGGACCCAGGGCGCGCTCTGGTCTATAATTCACCCCTCCACTTT.

The chain uses TRBV6-6 and TRBJ1-1; D is possibly TRBD1 (5 bases). The germline V gene has CDR1 MNHNY and CDR2 SVGAGI (reference sequence). Trimming left V 6 bases short and J 1 base short, with 15 bases between. This CDR3 comprises 15 residues. In DNA, the CDR3 is TGTGCCAGCAGCCCGCGTGGGGGTTCGAACACTGAAGCTTTCTTT. This sequence encodes CASSPRGGSNTEAFF.

The V and J genes are TRBV30 and TRBJ1-2; D is undetermined. Germline lookup yields CDR1 GTSNPN and CDR2 SVGIG (reference sequence). The CDR3 sequence is 18 residues long. Between the trimmed V and J ends, which lost 6 bases and 3 bases, there was a span of 29 bases. CDR3 sequence (DNA): TGTGCCTGCCCCCACTCCCGGGTCCCAGAGCGAAGAGACTATGGCTACACCTTC. Protein sequence: CACPHSRVPERRDYGYTF.

This rearrangement joins TRBV18 to TRBJ2-5; D not resolved. The CDR3 sequence is 13 residues long. The germline gives CDR1 KGHSH, CDR2 LQKENI. The ends were cut back, 0 bases at V and 1 base at J, with 3 bases in the middle. CDR3 residues: CASSPPSQETQYF. The DNA for the CDR3 is TGTGCCAGCTCACCACCGTCCCAAGAGACCCAGTACTTC.

This clone has only one observation. The V gene is TRBV4-1, the J gene TRBJ1-1; unclear D gene. CDR1 is MGHRA, CDR2 YSYEKL, per germline. V shed 4 bases and J shed 2 bases, with 14 bases lying between them. The CDR3 is made up of 15 amino acids. The CDR3 DNA reads as TGCGCCAGCAGCCCGAGCAGCCAGCTAAACACTGAAGCTTTCTTT. As protein: CASSPSSQLNTEAFF.

The rearrangement joins TRBV7-2 to TRBJ1-3; 7 nucleotides match TRBD1. The germline gives CDR1 SGHTA, CDR2 FQGNSA. Losses at the gene ends were 3 bases for V and 0 bases for J; bases not matched to a gene: 5. The CDR3 sequence is 16 residues long. The CDR3 DNA reads as TGTGCCAGCAGCTTCGGACAGGCTACCTCTGGAAACACCATATATTTT. It yields the protein CASSFGQATSGNTIYF.

This sequence joins TRBV5-1 and TRBJ2-3, with 12 bases identical to TRBD2. The CDR3 sequence is 16 residues long. Germline-derived CDR1 and CDR2 are SGHRS and YFSETQ. V lost 0 bases to trimming and J lost 4 bases; unmatched junction nucleotides: 3. This CDR3 reads CASSLDPSGGADTQYF. CDR3 bases: TGCGCCAGCAGCTTGGATCCTAGCGGGGGGGCAGATACGCAGTATTTT.

The chain couples TRBV4-3 to TRBJ1-4, with 8 nucleotides matching TRBD1. This CDR3 has 14 amino acids. Germline CDR1 and CDR2: LGHNA and YSLEER. Trimming at V came to 2 bases and at J to 8 bases, leaving 4 bases not matched to a gene. The CDR3 DNA reads as TGCGCCAGCAGCCAAACGACAGGGGTCGAAAAACTGTTTTTT. Translation gives CASSQTTGVEKLFF.

The rearrangement links TRBV2 to TRBJ1-2; 8 positions match TRBD1. The CDR3 length is 15 residues. V lost 4 bases and J lost 3; bases outside the gene matches: 7. The germline V gene encodes CDR1 SNHLY and CDR2 FYNNEI. This CDR3 reads CASSADRARHYGYTF. The CDR3 DNA reads as TGTGCCAGCAGTGCGGACAGGGCACGACACTATGGCTACACCTTC. Full variable domain (rest looked up from reference TRBV2 and TRBJ1-2): EPEVTQTPSHQVTQMGQEVILRCVPISNHLYFYWYRQILGQKVEFLVSFYNNEISEKSEIFDDQFSVERPDGSNFTLKIRSTKLEDSAMYFCASSADRARHYGYTFGSGTRLTVV.

This clone was seen once. The genes are TRBV27 and TRBJ1-2, with D uncertain. The V gene's germline CDR1 is MNHEY and CDR2 SMNVEV (reference sequence). CDR3 size: 13 residues. Trimming pared 0 bases from V and 1 base from J, leaving 3 bases between. In DNA form, the CDR3 reads TGTGCCAGCAGTTTATCCGTTAACTATGGCTACACCTTC. It yields the protein CASSLSVNYGYTF.